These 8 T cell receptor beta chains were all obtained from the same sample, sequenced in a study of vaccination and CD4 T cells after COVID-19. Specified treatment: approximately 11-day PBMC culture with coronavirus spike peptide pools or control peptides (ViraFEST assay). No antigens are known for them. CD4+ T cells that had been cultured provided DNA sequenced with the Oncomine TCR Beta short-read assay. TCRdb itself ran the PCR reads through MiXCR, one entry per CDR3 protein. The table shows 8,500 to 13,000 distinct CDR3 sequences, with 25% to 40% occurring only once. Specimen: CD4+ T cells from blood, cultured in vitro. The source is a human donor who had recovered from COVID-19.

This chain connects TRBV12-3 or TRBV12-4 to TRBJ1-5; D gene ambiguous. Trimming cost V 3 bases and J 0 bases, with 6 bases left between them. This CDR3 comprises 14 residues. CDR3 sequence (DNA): TGTGCCAGCAGTTTGAGGGATAGCAATCAGCCCCAGCATTTT. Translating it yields CASSLRDSNQPQHF.

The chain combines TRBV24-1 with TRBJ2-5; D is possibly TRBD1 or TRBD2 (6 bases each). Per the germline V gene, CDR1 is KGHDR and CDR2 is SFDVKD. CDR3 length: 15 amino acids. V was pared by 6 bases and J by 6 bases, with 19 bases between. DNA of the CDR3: TGTGCCACCAGTAGGGGGGAGTGGGGGAGTCAGACCCAGTACTTC. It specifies CATSRGEWGSQTQYF.

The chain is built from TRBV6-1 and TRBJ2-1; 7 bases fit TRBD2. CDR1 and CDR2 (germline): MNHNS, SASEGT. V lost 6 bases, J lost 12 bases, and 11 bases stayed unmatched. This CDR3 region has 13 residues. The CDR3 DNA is TGTGCCAGCAGACCACAAATGAGCGGGACGCAGTTCTTC. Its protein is CASRPQMSGTQFF.

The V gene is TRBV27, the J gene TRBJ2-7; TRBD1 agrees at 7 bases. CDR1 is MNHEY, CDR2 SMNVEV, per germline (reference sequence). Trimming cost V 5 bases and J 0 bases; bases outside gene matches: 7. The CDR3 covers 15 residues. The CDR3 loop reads CASSKGTAYSYEQYF. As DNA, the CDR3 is TGTGCCAGCAGTAAGGGGACAGCCTACTCCTACGAGCAGTACTTC.

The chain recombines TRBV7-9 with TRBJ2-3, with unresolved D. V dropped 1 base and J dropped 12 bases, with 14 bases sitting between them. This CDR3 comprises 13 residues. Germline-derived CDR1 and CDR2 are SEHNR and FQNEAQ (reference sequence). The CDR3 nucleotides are TGTGCCAGCAGCTTAGGAACGACGGATATACAGTATTTT. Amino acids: CASSLGTTDIQYF.

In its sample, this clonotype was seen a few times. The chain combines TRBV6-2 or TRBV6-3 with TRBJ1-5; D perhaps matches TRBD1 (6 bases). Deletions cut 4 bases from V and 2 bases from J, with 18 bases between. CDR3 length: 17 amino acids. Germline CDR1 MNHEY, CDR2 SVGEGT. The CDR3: CASSSQGTWAGNQPQHF. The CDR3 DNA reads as TGTGCCAGCAGTTCACAGGGAACTTGGGCGGGCAATCAGCCCCAGCATTTT.

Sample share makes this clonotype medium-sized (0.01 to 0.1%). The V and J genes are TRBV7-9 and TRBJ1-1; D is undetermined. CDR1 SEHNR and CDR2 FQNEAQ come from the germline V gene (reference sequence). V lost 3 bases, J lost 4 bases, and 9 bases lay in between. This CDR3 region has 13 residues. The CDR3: CASSLEGPTEAFF. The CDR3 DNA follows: TGTGCCAGCAGCTTGGAGGGTCCCACTGAAGCTTTCTTT. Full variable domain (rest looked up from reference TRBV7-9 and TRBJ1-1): DTGVSQNPRHKITKRGQNVTFRCDPISEHNRLYWYRQTLGQGPEFLTYFQNEAQLEKSRLLSDRFSAERPKGSFSTLEIQRTEQGDSAMYLCASSLEGPTEAFFGQGTRLTVV.

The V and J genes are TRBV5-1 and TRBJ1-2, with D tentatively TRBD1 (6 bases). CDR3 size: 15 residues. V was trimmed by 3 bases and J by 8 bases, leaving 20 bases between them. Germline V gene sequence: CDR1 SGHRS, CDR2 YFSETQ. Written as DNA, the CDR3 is TGCGCCAGCAGCTCCGAGGGACACACCGGCAACGGCTACACCTTC. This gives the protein CASSSEGHTGNGYTF. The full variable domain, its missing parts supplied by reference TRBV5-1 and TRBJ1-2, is KAGVTQTPRYLIKTRGQQVTLSCSPISGHRSVSWYQQTPGQGLQFLFEYFSETQRNKGNFPGRFSGRQFSNSRSEMNVSTLELGDSALYLCASSSEGHTGNGYTFGSGTRLTVV.